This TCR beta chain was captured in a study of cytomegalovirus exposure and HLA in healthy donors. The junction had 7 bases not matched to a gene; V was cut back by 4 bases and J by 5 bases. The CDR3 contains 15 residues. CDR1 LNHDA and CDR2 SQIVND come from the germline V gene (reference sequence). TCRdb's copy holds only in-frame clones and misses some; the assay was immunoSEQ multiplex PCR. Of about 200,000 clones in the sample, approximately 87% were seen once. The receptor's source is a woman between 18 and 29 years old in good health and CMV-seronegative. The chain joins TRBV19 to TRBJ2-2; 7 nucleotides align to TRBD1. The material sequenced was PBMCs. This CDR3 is CASSTQGLRTGELFF. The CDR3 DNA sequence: TGTGCCAGTAGTACACAGGGGTTGAGGACCGGGGAGCTGTTTTTT.